These 22 T cell receptor beta chains came from one sample sequenced in a study of blood T cell repertoires in COVID-19. Repertoires were generated with immunoSEQ multiplex PCR, while TCRdb's copy carries only in-frame clones and drops some. The sample has roughly 380,000 clones; 85% are singletons. Sequenced material: peripheral blood. These receptors were obtained from a young woman with acute or convalescent COVID-19.

V usage is TRBV15 and J usage is TRBJ1-3, with TRBD1 matching over 8 bases. The CDR3 length is 17 residues. With V trimmed by 0 bases and J by 3 bases, 7 bases remained unmatched. In germline, CDR1 is LNHNV, CDR2 YYDKDF (reference sequence). The CDR3 nucleotides read TGTGCCACCAGCAGAGAAGGCCAGGGGGCCTTTGGAAACACCATATATTTT. It translates to CATSREGQGAFGNTIYF.

Notes on this clone: Other DNA sequences in this specimen translate into the identical CDR3. This rearrangement joins TRBV3-1 (or the pseudogene TRBV3-2) to TRBJ1-1; tentatively, D is TRBD1 (5 bases). This CDR3 is built from 14 residues. Germline V lookup: CDR1 LGHDT, CDR2 YNNKEL (reference sequence). Trimming removed 3 bases at V and 4 bases at J, with 12 bases between. The CDR3 sequence: CASSQGSGGTEAFF. CDR3 DNA sequence: TGTGCCAGCAGCCAGGGCTCCGGGGGCACTGAAGCTTTCTTT.

The rearrangement joins TRBV11-1 to TRBJ2-1, with 7 bases fitting TRBD1. This CDR3 is built from 16 residues. CDR1 and CDR2 from the germline V gene are SGHAT and FQDESV (reference sequence). The V gene end was trimmed by 5 bases and the J gene end by 1 base; junction bases not matched to a gene: 8. CDR3 protein: CASSLGGAGSYNEQFF. CDR3 DNA: TGTGCCAGCAGCCTAGGGGGCGCCGGGTCCTACAATGAGCAGTTCTTC.

The chain uses TRBV4-2 and TRBJ1-4, with 8 bases aligning to TRBD1. CDR1 LGHNA and CDR2 YNFKEQ come from the germline V gene. The CDR3 is 17 residues long. V shed 4 bases and J 6 bases; nucleotides not matched to a gene: 13. The CDR3 is CASSPSGSQGVYEKLFF. The DNA of the CDR3 is TGTGCCAGCAGCCCATCCGGTTCACAGGGGGTTTATGAAAAACTGTTTTTT.

The CDR3 reads CASSFFSRFETQYF. Written as DNA, the CDR3 is TGTGCCAGCAGCTTCTTCAGTCGATTCGAGACCCAGTACTTC. The chain is built from TRBV7-3 and TRBJ2-5; no clear D. The CDR3 is made up of 14 amino acids. The germline gives CDR1 SGHTA, CDR2 FQGTGA. The V end was cut by 3 bases, the J end by 5 bases, with 13 bases between.

The chain carries TRBV2 and TRBJ2-7; D possibly corresponds to TRBD2 (6 bases). Germline lookup yields CDR1 SNHLY and CDR2 FYNNEI. CDR3 size: 15 residues. The germline V and J ends were trimmed by 1 base and 4 bases, with 14 bases remaining between them. The DNA for the CDR3 is TGTGCCAGCAGTGAAGGTACGGGGACTGCATACGAGCAGTACTTC. It translates to CASSEGTGTAYEQYF.

In DNA, the CDR3 is TGCGCCAGCAGCCTCGACAGGGAAGCTAACTATGGCTACACCTTC. Its protein is CASSLDREANYGYTF. The chain recombines TRBV5-1 with TRBJ1-2; 7 nucleotides line up with TRBD1. The germline V gene has CDR1 SGHRS and CDR2 YFSETQ. This CDR3 contains 15 residues. V shed 4 bases and J 0 bases; nucleotides not matched to a gene: 6.

V gene TRBV9 combines with J gene TRBJ1-2; D is unresolved. The V gene lost 0 bases and the J gene lost 5 bases, with 11 bases spanning the gap. Per germline, CDR1 SGDLS and CDR2 YYNGEE. The CDR3 runs 14 residues. The CDR3 DNA follows: TGTGCCAGCAGCGTAGACGAGGGTGGATATGGCTACACCTTC. Its translation is CASSVDEGGYGYTF.

The V and J genes are TRBV9 and TRBJ2-1; TRBD2 is a possible D gene (6 bases). Trimming cost V 0 bases and J 8 bases, with 15 bases left between them. This CDR3 spans 15 amino acids. CDR1 and CDR2 from the germline V gene are SGDLS and YYNGEE. The CDR3 DNA reads as TGTGCCAGCAGCGTAGTTCTGGGGAGGAATGATGAGCAGTTCTTC. Translated: CASSVVLGRNDEQFF.

The chain combines TRBV6-2 or TRBV6-3 with TRBJ1-1, with D hard to call. Germline values: CDR1 MNHEY, CDR2 SVGEGT. The CDR3 length is 15 residues. V was shortened by 0 bases and J by 3 bases, with 11 bases between the two germline ends. DNA for the CDR3: TGTGCCAGCAGTTACTCTAGCGGGTGGGACACTGAAGCTTTCTTT. Amino acid sequence: CASSYSSGWDTEAFF.

For the CDR3, the DNA is TGCGCCAGCAGCTTGTCACTAGATACGCAGTATTTT. The encoded protein is CASSLSLDTQYF. V and J are TRBV5-1 and TRBJ2-3; D gene unclear. The CDR3 extends over 12 amino acids. V was pared by 1 base and J by 5 bases, with 5 bases between. The germline gives CDR1 SGHRS, CDR2 YFSETQ.

This chain uses TRBV24-1 with TRBJ2-3; 16 bases are shared with TRBD2. Trimming removed 3 bases from V and 6 bases from J; junction bases left unmatched: 5. Germline CDR1 reads KGHDR; CDR2 reads SFDVKD. CDR3 size: 17 residues. The CDR3 loop reads CATSDIGTSGGADTQYF. The CDR3 DNA is TGTGCCACCAGTGATATTGGGACTAGCGGGGGGGCTGATACGCAGTATTTT.

This clone was observed a handful of times. This chain connects TRBV21-1 to TRBJ2-3; the table names TRBD1, a call not compared with the DNA. TRBV21-1 is assigned pseudogene status. The CDR3 covers 16 residues. The CDR3 bases are TGTGCCAGCAGCAAGGGCGTAACCGCTAGCACAGATACGCAGTATTTT. Its translation is CASSKGVTASTDTQYF.

The chain is built from TRBV5-1 and TRBJ2-7; perhaps TRBD1 as D (6 bases). The V gene's germline CDR1 is SGHRS and CDR2 YFSETQ. V dropped 2 bases and J dropped 4 bases, with 10 bases sitting between them. The CDR3 sequence is 13 residues long. CDR3 amino acids: CASSFPGAYEQYF. The CDR3 DNA sequence: TGCGCCAGCAGCTTTCCAGGGGCGTACGAGCAGTACTTC.

The rearrangement links TRBV6-5 to TRBJ2-7; TRBD1 might be the D (5 bases). There are 14 residues in the CDR3. The V gene's germline CDR1 is MNHEY and CDR2 SVGAGI. V was shortened by 8 bases and J by 3 bases, with 17 bases between the two germline ends. CDR3 sequence (DNA): TGTGCCAGCGGGGCCGGGCCTGGCTACTACGAGCAGTACTTC. It is translated as CASGAGPGYYEQYF.

This chain joins TRBV6-5 and TRBJ1-1; 11 bases line up with TRBD1. Per the germline V gene, CDR1 is MNHEY and CDR2 is SVGAGI. With V trimmed by 6 bases and J by 6 bases, 6 bases remained unmatched. This CDR3 comprises 14 residues. The CDR3 coding sequence is TGTGCCAGCAGCTTGGACAGGGGGCTTTCTGAAGCTTTCTTT. Its protein product is CASSLDRGLSEAFF.

The chain is built from TRBV14 and TRBJ2-7; 11 bases align to TRBD2. Per germline, CDR1 SGHDN and CDR2 FVKESK. V lost 4 bases, J lost 6 bases, and 8 bases stayed unmatched. This CDR3 region has 15 residues. The CDR3 is CASSPNIAGGPEQYF. For the CDR3, the DNA is TGTGCCAGCAGCCCAAATATAGCGGGAGGGCCCGAGCAGTACTTC.

The chain is built from TRBV28 and TRBJ2-5, with D perhaps matching TRBD1 (6 bases). The length of the CDR3 is 15 residues. CDR1 and CDR2 (germline): MDHEN, SYDVKM. V lost 5 bases and J lost 0, with 13 bases in between. The DNA of the CDR3 is TGTGCCAGCAGTGGGGCAACAGGGTACCAAGAGACCCAGTACTTC. Protein sequence: CASSGATGYQETQYF.

V and J are TRBV7-2 and TRBJ1-4; D unresolved. Trimming took 5 bases from V and 8 from J, leaving 15 bases between them. The CDR3 totals 14 residues. Germline values: CDR1 SGHTA, CDR2 FQGNSA. CDR3 sequence (DNA): TGTGCCAGCAGCCGTCTGGGCGGAGGGGAAAAACTGTTTTTT. Amino acids: CASSRLGGGEKLFF.

This rearrangement joins TRBV2 to TRBJ1-2; D remains ambiguous. Germline V gene data show CDR1 as SNHLY and CDR2 as FYNNEI. CDR3 length: 13 amino acids. Deletions cut 3 bases from V and 1 base from J, with 6 bases between. In nucleotides, the CDR3 is TGTGCCAGCAGTGATCAGAATAACTATGGCTACACCTTC. Residues: CASSDQNNYGYTF.

The V call is TRBV10-2, the J call TRBJ2-5; maybe TRBD1 (5 bases). The ends were cut back, 6 bases at V and 5 bases at J, with 13 bases in the middle. From germline, CDR1 is WSHSY and CDR2 SAAADI. This CDR3 spans 13 amino acids. CDR3 sequence: CASRGSGWETQYF. As DNA, the CDR3 is TGCGCCAGCAGAGGTTCAGGGTGGGAGACCCAGTACTTC.

V is TRBV5-1 and J is TRBJ2-2, with D possibly TRBD1 on 5 matching bases. Germline assignment: CDR1 SGHRS and CDR2 YFSETQ. The CDR3 is 17 residues long. Trimming shortened V by 0 bases and J by 1 base, and 13 bases separated the two germline ends. CDR3 protein: CASSLGETAMNTGELFF. Here the CDR3 DNA reads TGCGCCAGCAGCTTGGGCGAGACAGCTATGAACACCGGGGAGCTGTTTTTT.